The 4 T cell receptor beta chains listed next were all sequenced from one sample in a study of cytomegalovirus exposure and HLA in healthy donors. Primers: 60 Vbeta forward and 13 Jbeta reverse. Sequencing was performed with immunoSEQ multiplex PCR; in TCRdb, only in-frame clones are kept and a portion is missing. The table includes 120,000 or so clones, over 80% detected once. The specimen was PBMCs. These receptors came from a man aged 25 to 45 in good health and CMV-seronegative.

The gene calls are TRBV18 and TRBJ1-1, with D possibly being TRBD1 (5 bases). There are 15 residues in the CDR3. V lost 2 bases and J lost 1, with 11 bases in between. Germline CDR1 and CDR2: KGHSH and LQKENI. The CDR3 region is CASSPKGPGNTEAFF. CDR3 sequence (DNA): TGTGCCAGCTCACCAAAGGGGCCCGGGAACACTGAAGCTTTCTTT.

This chain connects TRBV4-2 to TRBJ2-1; the D gene is possibly TRBD2 (6 bases). V lost 1 base, J lost 0 bases, and 13 bases lay in between. Germline CDR1 and CDR2: LGHNA and YNFKEQ. CDR3 length equals 17 residues. This CDR3 is CASSQVLAQSSYNEQFF. The CDR3 nucleotides are TGTGCCAGCAGCCAAGTACTAGCACAGAGCTCCTACAATGAGCAGTTCTTC.

This clone was detected a few times. The CDR3 here is CASSSLDRSREQFF. CDR3 coding DNA: TGTGCCAGCAGCTCCTTGGACAGATCCCGTGAGCAGTTCTTC. The J gene is TRBJ2-1, the V gene TRBV5-4; D is possibly TRBD1 (6 bases). CDR3 length equals 14 residues. Trimming stripped 3 bases from V and 9 bases from J, with 16 bases between. CDR1 and CDR2 (germline): SGHNT, YYREEE (reference sequence). Full variable domain (missing parts from reference TRBV5-4 and TRBJ2-1): ETGVTQSPTHLIKTRGQQVTLRCSSQSGHNTVSWYQQALGQGPQFIFQYYREEENGRGNFPPRFSGLQFPNYSSELNVNALELDDSALYLCASSSLDRSREQFFGPGTRLTVL.

This clone has more than one count but fewer than ten. This chain joins TRBV7-9 and TRBJ1-6; tentatively, D is TRBD1 (6 bases). The V end was cut by 2 bases, the J end by 5 bases, with 7 bases between. Germline assignment: CDR1 SEHNR and CDR2 FQNEAQ (reference sequence). This CDR3 is 14 amino acids long. This CDR3 reads CASSLRTDNSPLHF. CDR3 nucleotides: TGTGCCAGCAGCTTAAGGACAGATAATTCACCCCTCCACTTT.